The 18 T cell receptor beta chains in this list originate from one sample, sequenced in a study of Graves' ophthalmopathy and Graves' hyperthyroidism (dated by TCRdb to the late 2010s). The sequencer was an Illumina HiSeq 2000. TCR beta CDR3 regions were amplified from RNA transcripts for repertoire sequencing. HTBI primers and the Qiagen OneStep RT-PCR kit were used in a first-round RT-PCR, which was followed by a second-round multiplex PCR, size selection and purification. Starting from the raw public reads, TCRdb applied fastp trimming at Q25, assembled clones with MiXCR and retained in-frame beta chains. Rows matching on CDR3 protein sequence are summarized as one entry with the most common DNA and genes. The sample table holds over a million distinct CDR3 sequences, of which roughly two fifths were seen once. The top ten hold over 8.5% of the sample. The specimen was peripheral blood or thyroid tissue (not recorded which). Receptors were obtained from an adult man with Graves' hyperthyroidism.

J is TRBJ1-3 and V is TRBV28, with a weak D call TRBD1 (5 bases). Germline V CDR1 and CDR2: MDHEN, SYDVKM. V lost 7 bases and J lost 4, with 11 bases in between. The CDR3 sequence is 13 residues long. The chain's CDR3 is CASKQGTGNTIYF. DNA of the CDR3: TGTGCCAGCAAGCAGGGTACCGGAAACACCATATATTTT.

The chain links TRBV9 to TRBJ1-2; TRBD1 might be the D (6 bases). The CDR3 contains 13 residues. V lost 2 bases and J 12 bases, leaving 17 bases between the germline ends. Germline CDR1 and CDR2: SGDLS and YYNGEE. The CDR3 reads CASSVTGASGNTF. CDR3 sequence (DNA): TGTGCCAGCAGCGTCACGGGGGCCTCTGGAAACACCTTC.

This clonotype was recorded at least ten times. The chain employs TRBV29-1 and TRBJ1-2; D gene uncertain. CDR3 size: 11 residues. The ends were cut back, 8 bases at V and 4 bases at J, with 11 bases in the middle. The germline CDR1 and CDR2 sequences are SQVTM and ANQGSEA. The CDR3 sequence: CSTPDRYGYTF. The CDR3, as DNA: TGCAGCACACCGGACCGCTATGGCTACACCTTC.

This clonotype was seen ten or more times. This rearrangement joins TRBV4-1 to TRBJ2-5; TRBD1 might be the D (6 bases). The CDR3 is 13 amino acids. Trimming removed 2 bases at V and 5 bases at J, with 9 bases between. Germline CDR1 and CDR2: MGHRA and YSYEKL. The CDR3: CASSQRTDETQYF. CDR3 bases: TGCGCCAGCAGCCAACGGACAGATGAGACCCAGTACTTC.

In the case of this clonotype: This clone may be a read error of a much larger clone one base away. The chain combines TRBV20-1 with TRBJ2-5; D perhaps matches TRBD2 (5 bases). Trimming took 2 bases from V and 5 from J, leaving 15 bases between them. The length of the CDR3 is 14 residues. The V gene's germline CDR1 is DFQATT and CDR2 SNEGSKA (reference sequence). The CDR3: CSARRRVDWETQYF. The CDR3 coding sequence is TGCAGTGCTAGAAGACGGGTGGACTGGGAGACCCAGTACTTC.

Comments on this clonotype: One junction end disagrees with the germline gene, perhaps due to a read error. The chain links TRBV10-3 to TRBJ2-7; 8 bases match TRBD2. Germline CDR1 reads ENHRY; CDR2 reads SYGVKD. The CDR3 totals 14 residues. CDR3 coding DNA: TGTGCCAGCAGTTACGGCGGGGGGAACTACGAGCAGTACTTC. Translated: CASSYGGGNYEQYF.

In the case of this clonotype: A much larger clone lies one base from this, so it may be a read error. This CDR3 is CASSCHSVEAFF. The DNA for the CDR3 is TGTGCCAGCAGCTGCCACAGTGTGGAAGCTTTCTTT. This chain uses TRBV5-1 with TRBJ1-1; D is undetermined. Per the germline V gene, CDR1 is SGHRS and CDR2 is YFSETQ. This CDR3 has 12 amino acids. Full variable domain (missing parts from reference TRBV5-1 and TRBJ1-1): KAGVTQTPRYLIKTRGQQVTLSCSPISGHRSVSWYQQTPGQGLQFLFEYFSETQRNKGNFPGRFSGRQFSNSRSEMNVSTLELGDSALYLCASSCHSVEAFFGQGTRLTVV.

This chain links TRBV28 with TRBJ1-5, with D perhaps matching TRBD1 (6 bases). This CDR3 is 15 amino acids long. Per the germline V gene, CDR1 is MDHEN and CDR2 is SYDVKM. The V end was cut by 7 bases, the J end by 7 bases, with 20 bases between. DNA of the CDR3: TGTGCCAGCACCATGTCTGGGGGCGGAAGGCAGCCCCAGCATTTT. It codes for CASTMSGGGRQPQHF.

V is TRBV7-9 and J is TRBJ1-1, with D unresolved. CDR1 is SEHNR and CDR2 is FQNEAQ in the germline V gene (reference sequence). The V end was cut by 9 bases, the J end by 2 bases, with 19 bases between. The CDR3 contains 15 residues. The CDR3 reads CASSPWSNPNTEAFF. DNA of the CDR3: TGTGCCAGTAGTCCCTGGAGCAACCCTAACACTGAAGCTTTCTTT. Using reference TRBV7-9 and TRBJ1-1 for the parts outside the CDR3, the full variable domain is DTGVSQNPRHKITKRGQNVTFRCDPISEHNRLYWYRQTLGQGPEFLTYFQNEAQLEKSRLLSDRFSAERPKGSFSTLEIQRTEQGDSAMYLCASSPWSNPNTEAFFGQGTRLTVV.

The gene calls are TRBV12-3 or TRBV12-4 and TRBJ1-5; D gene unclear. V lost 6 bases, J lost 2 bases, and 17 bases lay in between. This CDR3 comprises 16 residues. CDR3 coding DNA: TGTGCCAGCAGCCAACGGGTGGCTGGGGGCAATCAGCCCCAGCATTTT. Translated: CASSQRVAGGNQPQHF.

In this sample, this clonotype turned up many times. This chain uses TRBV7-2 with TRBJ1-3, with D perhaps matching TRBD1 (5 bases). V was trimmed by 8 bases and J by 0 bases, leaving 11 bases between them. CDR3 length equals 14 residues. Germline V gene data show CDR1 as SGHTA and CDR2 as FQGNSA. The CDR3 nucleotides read TGTGCCAGCGGGCGACAGACCTCTGGAAACACCATATATTTT. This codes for CASGRQTSGNTIYF.

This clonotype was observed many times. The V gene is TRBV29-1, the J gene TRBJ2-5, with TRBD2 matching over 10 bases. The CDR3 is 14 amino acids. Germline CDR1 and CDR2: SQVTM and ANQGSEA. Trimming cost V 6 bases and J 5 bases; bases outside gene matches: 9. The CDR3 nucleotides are TGCAGCGTGGAGATTAGCGGGGGGTTTGAGACCCAGTACTTC. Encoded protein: CSVEISGGFETQYF. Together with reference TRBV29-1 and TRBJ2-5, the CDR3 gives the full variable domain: SAVISQKPSRDICQRGTSLTIQCQVDSQVTMMFWYRQQPGQSLTLIATANQGSEATYESGFVIDKFPISRPNLTFSTLTVSNMSPEDSSIYLCSVEISGGFETQYFGPGTRLLVL.

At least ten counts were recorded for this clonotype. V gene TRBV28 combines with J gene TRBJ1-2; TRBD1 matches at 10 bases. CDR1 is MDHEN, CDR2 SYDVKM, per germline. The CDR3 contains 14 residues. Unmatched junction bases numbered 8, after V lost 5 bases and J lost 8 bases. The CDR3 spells CASSPSGTGEGYTF. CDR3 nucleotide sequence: TGTGCCAGCAGTCCGTCCGGGACAGGGGAAGGCTACACCTTC.

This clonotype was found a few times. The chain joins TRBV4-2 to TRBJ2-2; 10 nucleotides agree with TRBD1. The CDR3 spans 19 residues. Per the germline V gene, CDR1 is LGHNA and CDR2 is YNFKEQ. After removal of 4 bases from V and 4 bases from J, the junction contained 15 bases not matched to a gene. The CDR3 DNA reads TGTGCCAGCAGCCCTAACCCCGGGACAGGGGTTACGATCACCGGGGAGCTGTTTTTT. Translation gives CASSPNPGTGVTITGELFF.

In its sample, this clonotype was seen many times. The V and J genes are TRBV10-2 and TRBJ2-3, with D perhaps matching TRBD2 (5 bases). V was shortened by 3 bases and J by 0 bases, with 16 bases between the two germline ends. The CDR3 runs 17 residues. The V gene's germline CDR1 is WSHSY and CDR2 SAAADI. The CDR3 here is CASSEDGSEASTDTQYF. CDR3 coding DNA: TGCGCCAGCAGTGAAGACGGGTCGGAGGCTAGCACAGATACGCAGTATTTT.

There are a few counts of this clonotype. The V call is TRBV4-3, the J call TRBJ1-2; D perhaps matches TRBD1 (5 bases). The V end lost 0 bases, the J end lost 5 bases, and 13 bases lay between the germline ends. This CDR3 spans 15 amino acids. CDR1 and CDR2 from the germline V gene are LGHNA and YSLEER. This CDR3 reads CASSQERGVLYGYTF. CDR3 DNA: TGCGCCAGCAGCCAAGAAAGGGGCGTACTTTATGGCTACACCTTC.

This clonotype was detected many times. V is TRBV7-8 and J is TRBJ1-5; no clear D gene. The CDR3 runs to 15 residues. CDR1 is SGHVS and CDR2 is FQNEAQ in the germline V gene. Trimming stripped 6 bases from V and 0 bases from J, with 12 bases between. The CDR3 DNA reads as TGTGCCAGCAGGTTGGGGAGCCTTAGCAATCAGCCCCAGCATTTT. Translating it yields CASRLGSLSNQPQHF.

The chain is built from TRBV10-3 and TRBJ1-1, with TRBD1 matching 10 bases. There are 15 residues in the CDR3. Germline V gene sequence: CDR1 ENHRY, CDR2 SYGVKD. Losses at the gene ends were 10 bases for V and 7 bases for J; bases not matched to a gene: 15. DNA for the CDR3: TGTGCCAGCAAAGTACCGGGACAGGGGAGTTGTGAAGCTTTCTTT. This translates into CASKVPGQGSCEAFF.